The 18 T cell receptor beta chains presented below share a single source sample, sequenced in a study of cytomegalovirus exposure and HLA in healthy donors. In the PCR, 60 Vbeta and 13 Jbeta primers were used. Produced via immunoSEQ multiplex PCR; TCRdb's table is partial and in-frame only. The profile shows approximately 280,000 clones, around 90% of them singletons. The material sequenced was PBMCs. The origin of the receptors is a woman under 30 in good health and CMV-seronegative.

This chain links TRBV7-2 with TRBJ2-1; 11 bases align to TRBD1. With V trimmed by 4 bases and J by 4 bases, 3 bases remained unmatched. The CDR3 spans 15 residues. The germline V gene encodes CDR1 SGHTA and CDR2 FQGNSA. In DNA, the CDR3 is TGTGCCAGCAGCTGGGGACAGGGGGGTTACAATGAGCAGTTCTTC. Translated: CASSWGQGGYNEQFF.

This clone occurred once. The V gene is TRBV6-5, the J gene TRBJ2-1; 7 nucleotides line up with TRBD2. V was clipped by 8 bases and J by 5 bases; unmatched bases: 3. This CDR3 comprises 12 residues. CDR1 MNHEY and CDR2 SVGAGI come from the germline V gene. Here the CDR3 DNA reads TGTGCCAGCGGCGCGGGGGACAATGAGCAGTTCTTC. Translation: CASGAGDNEQFF.

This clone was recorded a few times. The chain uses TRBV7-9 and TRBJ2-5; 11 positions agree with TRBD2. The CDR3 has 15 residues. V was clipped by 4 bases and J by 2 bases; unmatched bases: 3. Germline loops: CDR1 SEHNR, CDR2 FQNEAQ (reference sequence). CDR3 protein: CASSWGLAEQETQYF. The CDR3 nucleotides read TGTGCCAGCAGCTGGGGACTAGCGGAACAAGAGACCCAGTACTTC.

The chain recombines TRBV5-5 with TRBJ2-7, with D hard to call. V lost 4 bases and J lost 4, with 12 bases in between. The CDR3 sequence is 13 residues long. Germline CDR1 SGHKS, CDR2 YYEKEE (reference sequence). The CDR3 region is CASSIGLRYEQYF. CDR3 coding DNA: TGTGCCAGCAGCATTGGTCTACGGTACGAGCAGTACTTC.

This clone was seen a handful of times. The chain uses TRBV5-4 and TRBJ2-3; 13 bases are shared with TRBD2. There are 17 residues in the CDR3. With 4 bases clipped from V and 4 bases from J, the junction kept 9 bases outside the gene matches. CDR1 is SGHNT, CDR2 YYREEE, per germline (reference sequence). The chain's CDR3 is CASSTPTSGGAADTQYF. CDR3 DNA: TGTGCCAGCAGCACCCCAACTAGCGGGGGGGCCGCAGATACGCAGTATTTT. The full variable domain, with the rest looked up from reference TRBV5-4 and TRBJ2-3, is ETGVTQSPTHLIKTRGQQVTLRCSSQSGHNTVSWYQQALGQGPQFIFQYYREEENGRGNFPPRFSGLQFPNYSSELNVNALELDDSALYLCASSTPTSGGAADTQYFGPGTRLTVL.

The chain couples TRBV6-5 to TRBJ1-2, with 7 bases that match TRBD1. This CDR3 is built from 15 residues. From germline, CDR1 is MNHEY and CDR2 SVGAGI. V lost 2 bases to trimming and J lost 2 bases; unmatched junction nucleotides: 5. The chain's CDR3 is CASSYTSGQNYGYTF. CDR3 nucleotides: TGTGCCAGCAGTTACACCTCGGGACAGAACTATGGCTACACCTTC.

CDR3 in amino acids: CASSFTGVNTEAFF. CDR3 DNA: TGTGCCAGCAGCTTTACGGGGGTTAACACTGAAGCTTTCTTT. V usage is TRBV7-9 and J usage is TRBJ1-1; D is possibly TRBD1 (5 bases). Germline-derived CDR1 and CDR2 are SEHNR and FQNEAQ (reference sequence). CDR3 length: 14 residues. V shed 3 bases and J shed 2 bases, with 10 bases lying between them.

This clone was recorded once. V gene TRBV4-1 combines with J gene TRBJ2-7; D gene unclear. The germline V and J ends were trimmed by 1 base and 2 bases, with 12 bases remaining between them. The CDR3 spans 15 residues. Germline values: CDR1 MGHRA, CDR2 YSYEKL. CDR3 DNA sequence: TGCGCCAGCAGCCAAGGTGGTTTAGCCCCCTACGAGCAGTACTTC. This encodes CASSQGGLAPYEQYF.

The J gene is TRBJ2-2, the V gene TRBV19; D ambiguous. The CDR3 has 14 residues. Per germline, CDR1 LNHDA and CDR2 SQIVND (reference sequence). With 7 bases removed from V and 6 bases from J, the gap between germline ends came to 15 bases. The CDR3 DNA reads TGTGCCAGTAAGCAGGCGTTAGGCCCCGGGGAGCTGTTTTTT. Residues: CASKQALGPGELFF.

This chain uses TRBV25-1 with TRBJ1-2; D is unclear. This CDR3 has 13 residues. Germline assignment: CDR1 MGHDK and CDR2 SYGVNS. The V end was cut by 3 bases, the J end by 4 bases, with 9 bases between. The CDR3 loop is CASSEGRSYGYTF. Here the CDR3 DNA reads TGTGCCAGCAGTGAGGGCAGATCCTATGGCTACACCTTC.

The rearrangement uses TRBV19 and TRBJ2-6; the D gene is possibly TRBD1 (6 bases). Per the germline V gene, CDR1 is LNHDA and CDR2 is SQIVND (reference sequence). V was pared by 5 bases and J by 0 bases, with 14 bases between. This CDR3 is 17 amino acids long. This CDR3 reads CASSRTGSLSGANVLTF. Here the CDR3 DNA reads TGTGCCAGTAGTCGAACAGGGAGCCTCTCTGGGGCCAACGTCCTGACTTTC.

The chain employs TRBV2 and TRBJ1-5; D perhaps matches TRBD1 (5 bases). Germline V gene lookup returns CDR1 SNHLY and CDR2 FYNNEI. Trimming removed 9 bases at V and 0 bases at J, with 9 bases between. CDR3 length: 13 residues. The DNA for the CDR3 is TGTGCCAGTCGGGGGTATAGCAATCAGCCCCAGCATTTT. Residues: CASRGYSNQPQHF.

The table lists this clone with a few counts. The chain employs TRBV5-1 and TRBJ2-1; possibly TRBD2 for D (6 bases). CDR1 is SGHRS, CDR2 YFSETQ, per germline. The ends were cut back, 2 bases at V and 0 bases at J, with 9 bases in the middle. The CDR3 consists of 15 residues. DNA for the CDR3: TGCGCCAGCAGCTTCCGGGACTTCTCCTACAATGAGCAGTTCTTC. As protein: CASSFRDFSYNEQFF.

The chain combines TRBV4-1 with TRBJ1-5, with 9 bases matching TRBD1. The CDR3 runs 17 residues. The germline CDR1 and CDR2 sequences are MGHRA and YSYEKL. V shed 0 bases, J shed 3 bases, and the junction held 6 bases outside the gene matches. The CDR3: CASSQDLDRGPNQPQHF. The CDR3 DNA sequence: TGCGCCAGCAGCCAAGATTTGGACAGGGGACCCAATCAGCCCCAGCATTTT.

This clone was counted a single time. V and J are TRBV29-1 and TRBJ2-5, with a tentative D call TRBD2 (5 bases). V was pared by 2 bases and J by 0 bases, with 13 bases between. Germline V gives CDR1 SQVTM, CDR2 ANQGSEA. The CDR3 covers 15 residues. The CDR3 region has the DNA TGCAGCGTTGAAAGGAGAGGGTTCGACCAAGAGACCCAGTACTTC. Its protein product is CSVERRGFDQETQYF.

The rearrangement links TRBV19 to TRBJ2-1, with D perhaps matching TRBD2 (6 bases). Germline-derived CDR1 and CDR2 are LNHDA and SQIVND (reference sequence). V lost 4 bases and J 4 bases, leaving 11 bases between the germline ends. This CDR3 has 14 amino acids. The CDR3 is CASSSRGVYNEQFF. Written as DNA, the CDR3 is TGTGCCAGTAGTAGTCGCGGGGTATACAATGAGCAGTTCTTC.

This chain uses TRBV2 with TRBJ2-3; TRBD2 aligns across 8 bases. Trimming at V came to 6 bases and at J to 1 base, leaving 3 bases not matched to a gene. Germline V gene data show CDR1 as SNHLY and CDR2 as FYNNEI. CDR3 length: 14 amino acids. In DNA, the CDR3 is TGTGCCAGCAGCGGACTAGCAGGCACAGATACGCAGTATTTT. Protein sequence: CASSGLAGTDTQYF.

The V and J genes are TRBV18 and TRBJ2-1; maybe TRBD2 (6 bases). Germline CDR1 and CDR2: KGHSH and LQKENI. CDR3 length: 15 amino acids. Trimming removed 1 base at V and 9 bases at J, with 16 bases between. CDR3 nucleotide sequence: TGTGCCAGCTCACCACTGGGACTTCCTGGGAGTGAGCAGTTCTTC. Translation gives CASSPLGLPGSEQFF.